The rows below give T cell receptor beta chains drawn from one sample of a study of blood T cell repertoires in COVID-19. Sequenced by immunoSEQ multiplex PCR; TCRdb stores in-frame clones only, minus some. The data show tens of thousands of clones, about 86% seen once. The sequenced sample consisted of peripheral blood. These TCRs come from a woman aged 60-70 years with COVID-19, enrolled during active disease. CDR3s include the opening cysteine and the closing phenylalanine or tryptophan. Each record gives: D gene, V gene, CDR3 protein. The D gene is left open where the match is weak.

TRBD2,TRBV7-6,CASSLRTSGSGDEQYF
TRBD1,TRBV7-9,CASSKTGVGTEAFF
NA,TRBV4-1,CASSLGQPIGDTQYF
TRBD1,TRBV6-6,CASSLTGAATFDNEQFF
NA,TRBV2,CASTQMNKRNQPQHF
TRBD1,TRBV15,CATSTKGQGVWDEQFF
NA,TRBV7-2,CASSDRGFGQPQHF
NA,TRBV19,CASRDSLIETQYF
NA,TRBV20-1,CSARWAGNAFF
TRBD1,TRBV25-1,CASGRTGRRGEQFF
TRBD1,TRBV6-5,CASSQGAGTEAFF
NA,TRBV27,CASAQGPGNTIYF
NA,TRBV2,CASSEARTNSYEQYF
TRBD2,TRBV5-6,CASRELAGGPNEQFF
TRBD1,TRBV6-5,CASSPPGQGYNEQFF
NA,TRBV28,CASRGGIQETQYF
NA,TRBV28,CASRRGRLAEAYEQYF
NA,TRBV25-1,CASSTPDSFGYTF
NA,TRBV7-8,CASSSRGIGNTIYF
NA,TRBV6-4,CASSDLGRVDEQYF
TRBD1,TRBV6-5,CASSPTGWYEQYF
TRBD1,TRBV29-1,CSVRQGVYEQYF
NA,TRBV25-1,CASSAGGSTEAFF
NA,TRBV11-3,CASSLQGYEQFF
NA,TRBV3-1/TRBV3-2,CASSQTGADNSPLHF
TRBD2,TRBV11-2,CASSLGGTSGRGEQFF
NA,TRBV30,CAWSFREKLFF
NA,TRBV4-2,CASSQDDSYYGYTF
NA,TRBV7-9,CASSHGSVRTDTQYF
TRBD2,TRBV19,CASSISLAGGLNEQFF
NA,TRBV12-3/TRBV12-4,CASSPTGGNTIYF
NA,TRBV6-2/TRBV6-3,CASSYGAGILYNEQFF
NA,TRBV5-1,CASSSPGGNTIYF
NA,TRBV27,CASSYGGLRTEAFF
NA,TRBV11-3,CASSPGSTTDTQYF
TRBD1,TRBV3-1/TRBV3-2,CASSPWTGTHEQYF
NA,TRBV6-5,CASSPTRNTEAFF
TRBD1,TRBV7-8,CASSLIGTGGTEAFF
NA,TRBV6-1,CASSEAPGAHGYTF
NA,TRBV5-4,CASRPGTTNTGELFF
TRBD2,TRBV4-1,CASSQRAGTAGTSGSYEQYF
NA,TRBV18,CASSPVGGLSNSPLHF
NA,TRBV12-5,CASGLVRGSSYEQYF
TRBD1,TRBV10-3,CAIRPDRGGTEAFF
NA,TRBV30,CAWSVPLSGSVQYF
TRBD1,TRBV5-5,CASSLVWTGGAGQETQYF
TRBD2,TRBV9,CASSGTSLGNEQFF
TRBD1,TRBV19,CASSQAGGRGRNIQYF
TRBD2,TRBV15,CANSKRGLAGGFDEQFF
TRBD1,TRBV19,CASSAGGRGYEQYF
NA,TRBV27,CASSRYTDTQYF
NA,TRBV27,CASSSLQGIGELFF
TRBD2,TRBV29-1,CSASGTSGNNEQFF
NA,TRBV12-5,CASGLVLAQQETQYF
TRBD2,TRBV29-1,CSVVAGPHEQYF